This T cell receptor (beta chain) originates from a study of Graves' ophthalmopathy and Graves' hyperthyroidism. Turning to the study itself: Peripheral blood was gathered at first diagnosis, ahead of any treatment whatsoever.

CDR1 LNHDA and CDR2 SQIVND come from the germline V gene (reference sequence). V shed 4 bases and J shed 0 bases, with 19 bases lying between them. CDR3 length equals 18 residues. As the template, RNA transcripts were used to amplify TCR beta CDR3 regions. HTBI primers were used in a first-round RT-PCR, which preceded a second-round multiplex PCR. Each CDR3 protein is one row after TCRdb ran MiXCR on the multiplex PCR reads. This sample has hundreds of thousands of distinct CDR3 sequences; under 50% occur once, and the top ten carry under 3.5%. General study findings and limits: Detection in blood was also observed for most expanded thyroid clonotypes above 0.001 frequency.

For this clonotype: Its antigen is currently unknown. This may arise from a read error, as a much more abundant clone is one base away.

Sequencing input: peripheral blood. The TCR was taken from an adult man with Graves' ophthalmopathy. The V call is TRBV19, the J call TRBJ1-5, with D possibly TRBD1 on 5 matching bases. As DNA, the CDR3 is TGTGCCAGTAGTACCCTGGGGAACAGCGGACATAGCAATCAGCCCCAGCATTTT. This encodes CASSTLGNSGHSNQPQHF.